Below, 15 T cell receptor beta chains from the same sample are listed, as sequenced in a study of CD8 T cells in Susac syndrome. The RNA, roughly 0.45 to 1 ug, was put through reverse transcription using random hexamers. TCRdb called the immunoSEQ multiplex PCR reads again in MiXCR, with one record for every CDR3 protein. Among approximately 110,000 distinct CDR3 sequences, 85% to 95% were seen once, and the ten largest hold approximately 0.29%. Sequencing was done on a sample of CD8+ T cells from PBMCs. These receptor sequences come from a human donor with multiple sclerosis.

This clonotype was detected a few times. Written as DNA, the CDR3 is TGTGCCAGCAGCGCATCCCCGAGTGGTCCCGAGCAGTACTTC. This sequence encodes CASSASPSGPEQYF. J is TRBJ2-7 and V is TRBV9; D is undetermined. Per the germline V gene, CDR1 is SGDLS and CDR2 is YYNGEE. This CDR3 comprises 14 residues. With 3 bases removed from V and 6 bases from J, the gap between germline ends came to 16 bases. The entire variable domain, with the rest obtained from reference TRBV9 and TRBJ2-7, is as follows: DSGVTQTPKHLITATGQRVTLRCSPRSGDLSVYWYQQSLDQGLQFLIQYYNGEERAKGNILERFSAQQFPDLHSELNLSSLELGDSALYFCASSASPSGPEQYFGPGTRLTVT.

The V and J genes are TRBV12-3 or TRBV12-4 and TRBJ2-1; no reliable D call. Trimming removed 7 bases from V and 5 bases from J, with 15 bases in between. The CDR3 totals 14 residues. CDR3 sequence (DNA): TGTGCCAGCACTGAGGACGGCGGTAACAATGAGCAGTTCTTC. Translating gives CASTEDGGNNEQFF.

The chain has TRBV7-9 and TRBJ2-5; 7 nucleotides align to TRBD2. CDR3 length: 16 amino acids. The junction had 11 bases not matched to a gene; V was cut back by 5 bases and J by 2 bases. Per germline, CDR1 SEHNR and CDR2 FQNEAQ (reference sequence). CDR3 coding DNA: TGTGCCAGCAGCCCAGGGTGGGGGGGTAGGCAAGAGACCCAGTACTTC. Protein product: CASSPGWGGRQETQYF. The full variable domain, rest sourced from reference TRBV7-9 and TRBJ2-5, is DTGVSQNPRHKITKRGQNVTFRCDPISEHNRLYWYRQTLGQGPEFLTYFQNEAQLEKSRLLSDRFSAERPKGSFSTLEIQRTEQGDSAMYLCASSPGWGGRQETQYFGPGTRLLVL.

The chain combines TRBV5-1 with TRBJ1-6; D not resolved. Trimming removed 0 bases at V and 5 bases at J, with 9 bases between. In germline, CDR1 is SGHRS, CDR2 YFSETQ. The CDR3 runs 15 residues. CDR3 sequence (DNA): TGCGCCAGCAGCTTGGGGGCGGACGATAATTCACCCCTCCACTTT. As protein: CASSLGADDNSPLHF.

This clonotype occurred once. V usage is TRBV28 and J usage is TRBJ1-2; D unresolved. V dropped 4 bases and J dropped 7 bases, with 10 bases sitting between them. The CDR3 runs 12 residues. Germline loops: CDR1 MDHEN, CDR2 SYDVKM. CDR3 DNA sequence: TGTGCCAGCAGTTCCCCTTTGTTTGGCTACACCTTC. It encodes CASSSPLFGYTF.

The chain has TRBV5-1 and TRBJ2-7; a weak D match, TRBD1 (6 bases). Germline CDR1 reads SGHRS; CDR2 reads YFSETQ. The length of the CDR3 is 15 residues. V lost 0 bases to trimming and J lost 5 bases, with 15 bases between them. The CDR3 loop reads CASSLATNRADEQYF. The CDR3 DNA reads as TGCGCCAGCAGCTTGGCGACTAACAGGGCGGACGAGCAGTACTTC.

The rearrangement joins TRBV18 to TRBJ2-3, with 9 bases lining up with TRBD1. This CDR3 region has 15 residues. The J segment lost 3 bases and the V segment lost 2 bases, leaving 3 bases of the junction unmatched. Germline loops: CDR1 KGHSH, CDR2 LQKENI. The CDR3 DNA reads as TGTGCCAGCTCACCAAGGGACAGGGAGACAGATACGCAGTATTTT. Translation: CASSPRDRETDTQYF.

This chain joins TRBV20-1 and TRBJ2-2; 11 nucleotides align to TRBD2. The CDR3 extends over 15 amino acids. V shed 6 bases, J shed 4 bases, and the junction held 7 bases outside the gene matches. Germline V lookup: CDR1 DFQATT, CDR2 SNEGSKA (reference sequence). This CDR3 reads CSARGLADLTGELFF. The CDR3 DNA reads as TGCAGTGCCAGGGGACTAGCGGACCTCACCGGGGAGCTGTTTTTT.

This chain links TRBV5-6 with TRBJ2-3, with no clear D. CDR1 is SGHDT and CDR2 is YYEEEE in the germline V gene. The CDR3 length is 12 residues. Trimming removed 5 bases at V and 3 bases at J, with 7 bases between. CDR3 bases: TGTGCCAGCAGGGGGAATACAGATACGCAGTATTTT. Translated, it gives CASRGNTDTQYF.

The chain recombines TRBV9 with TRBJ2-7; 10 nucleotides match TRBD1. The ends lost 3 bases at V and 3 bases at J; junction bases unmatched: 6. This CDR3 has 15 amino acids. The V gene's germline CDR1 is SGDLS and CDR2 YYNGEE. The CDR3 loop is CASSATGTGDYEQYF. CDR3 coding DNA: TGTGCCAGCAGCGCAACCGGGACAGGGGACTACGAGCAGTACTTC.

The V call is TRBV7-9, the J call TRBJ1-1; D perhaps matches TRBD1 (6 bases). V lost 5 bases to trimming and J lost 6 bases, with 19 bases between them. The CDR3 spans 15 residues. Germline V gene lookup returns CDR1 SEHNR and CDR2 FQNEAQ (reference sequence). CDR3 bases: TGTGCCAGCAGCCCGATGACAGGAGTGGGGGCTGAAGCTTTCTTT. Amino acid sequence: CASSPMTGVGAEAFF.

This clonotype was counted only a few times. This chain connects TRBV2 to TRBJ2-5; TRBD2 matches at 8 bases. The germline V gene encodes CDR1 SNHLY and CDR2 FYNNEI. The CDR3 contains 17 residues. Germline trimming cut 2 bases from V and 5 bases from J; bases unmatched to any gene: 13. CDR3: CASSEPRSGTRGETQYF. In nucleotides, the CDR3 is TGTGCCAGCAGTGAACCCCGGTCGGGGACTAGGGGGGAGACCCAGTACTTC.

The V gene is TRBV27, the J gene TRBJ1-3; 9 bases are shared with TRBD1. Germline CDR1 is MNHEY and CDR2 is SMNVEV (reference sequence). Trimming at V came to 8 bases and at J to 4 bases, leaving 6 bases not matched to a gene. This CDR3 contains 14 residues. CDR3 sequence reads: CASGFTGGGNTIYF. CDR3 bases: TGTGCCAGCGGCTTTACAGGGGGCGGAAACACCATATATTTT.

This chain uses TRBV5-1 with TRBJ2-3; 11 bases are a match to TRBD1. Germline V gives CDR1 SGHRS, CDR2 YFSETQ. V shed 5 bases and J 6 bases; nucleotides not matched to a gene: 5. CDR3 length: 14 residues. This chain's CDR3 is CASRPDRGRDTQYF. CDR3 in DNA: TGCGCCAGCAGACCGGACAGGGGGCGTGATACGCAGTATTTT.

The CDR3 reads CASSLSAGVSNQPQHF. CDR3 DNA: TGTGCCAGCAGTTTATCTGCCGGAGTGAGCAATCAGCCCCAGCATTTT. The chain links TRBV27 to TRBJ1-5; D unresolved. Germline V CDR1 and CDR2: MNHEY, SMNVEV (reference sequence). Trimming cost V 0 bases and J 1 base, with 10 bases left between them. The CDR3 totals 16 residues.